The present entry profiles one T cell receptor beta chain with its context. This sample was included in a study of cytomegalovirus exposure and HLA in healthy donors. The CDR3 loop spans 15 amino acids. Trimming took off 3 bases at V and 0 bases at J, with 9 bases between the two ends. Germline-derived CDR1 and CDR2 are MNHEY and SMNVEV (reference sequence). PCR involved 60 Vbeta and 13 Jbeta primers. Clones were read by immunoSEQ multiplex PCR, and TCRdb kept only the in-frame ones, dropping some. Of some 180,000 clones listed, 82% are singletons. The clonotype originates from a woman aged 18-29 years in good health and CMV-seronegative. Sequenced input: PBMCs. J is TRBJ2-1 and V is TRBV27; D ambiguous. Here the CDR3 reads CASSFTFGSYNEQFF. The CDR3 nucleotides read TGTGCCAGCAGTTTTACCTTCGGCTCCTACAATGAGCAGTTCTTC.